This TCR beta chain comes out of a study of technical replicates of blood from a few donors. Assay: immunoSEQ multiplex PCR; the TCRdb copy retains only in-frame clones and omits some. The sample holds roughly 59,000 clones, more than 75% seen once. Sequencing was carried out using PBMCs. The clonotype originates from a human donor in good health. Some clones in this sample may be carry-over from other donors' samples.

In nucleotides, the CDR3 is TGCGCCAGCAGCTTGGTTGGCAGTCTCACTGAAGCTTTCTTT. It codes for CASSLVGSLTEAFF. This chain uses TRBV5-1 with TRBJ1-1; D is uncertain. This CDR3 has 14 amino acids. CDR1 is SGHRS, CDR2 YFSETQ, per germline. The V gene lost 0 bases and the J gene lost 4 bases, with 10 bases spanning the gap. Supplemented by reference TRBV5-1 and TRBJ1-1, the full variable domain reads KAGVTQTPRYLIKTRGQQVTLSCSPISGHRSVSWYQQTPGQGLQFLFEYFSETQRNKGNFPGRFSGRQFSNSRSEMNVSTLELGDSALYLCASSLVGSLTEAFFGQGTRLTVV.